The 14 T cell receptor beta chains given below trace back to one sample, sequenced in a study of breast tumors, draining lymph nodes, adjacent tissues. TCRdb independently ran MiXCR on the multiplex PCR reads; one entry per CDR3 protein. The table includes about 21,000 distinct CDR3 sequences, about 41% detected once. The sequenced sample consisted of breast tumor tissue. The receptors shown here come from a female donor with breast cancer. Some clones in this sample may be carry-over from other donors' samples.

This clonotype was seen at least ten times. The V and J genes are TRBV7-2 and TRBJ2-7; D call uncertain. The CDR3 covers 14 residues. Germline V CDR1 and CDR2: SGHTA, FQGNSA. V gave up 3 bases and J gave up 6 bases, with 15 bases separating them. CDR3 region: CASSFPGREGEQYF. DNA of the CDR3: TGTGCCAGCAGCTTCCCGGGTAGGGAAGGCGAGCAGTACTTC.

This clonotype showed up many times. The V gene is TRBV15, the J gene TRBJ2-7; TRBD2 might be the D (7 bases). This CDR3 is 16 amino acids long. V lost 7 bases and J lost 4, with 23 bases in between. Looked up from germline, CDR1 is LNHNV and CDR2 is YYDKDF (reference sequence). CDR3 loop: CATMPGGGADRYEQYF. For the CDR3, the DNA is TGTGCCACCATGCCCGGTGGGGGGGCAGATAGGTACGAGCAGTACTTC.

This clonotype was detected ten times or more. The chain employs TRBV11-3 and TRBJ2-5; D assignment may be TRBD1 or TRBD2 (6 bases each). This CDR3 has 14 residues. The V gene lost 5 bases and the J gene lost 2 bases, with 12 bases spanning the gap. Germline CDR1 is SGHNT and CDR2 is YENEEA. CDR3: CASSLKGGQETQYF. CDR3 bases: TGTGCCAGCAGCCTAAAGGGGGGACAAGAGACCCAGTACTTC. Using reference TRBV11-3 and TRBJ2-5 for the parts outside the CDR3, the full variable domain is EAGVVQSPRYKIIEKKQPVAFWCNPISGHNTLYWYLQNLGQGPELLIRYENEEAVDDSQLPKDRFSAERLKGVDSTLKIQPAELGDSAVYLCASSLKGGQETQYFGPGTRLLVL.

With regard to this clonotype: The junction departs from the called germline gene at one end, perhaps through a read error. This chain uses TRBV24-1 with TRBJ1-3; 9 bases match TRBD1. Per germline, CDR1 KGHDR and CDR2 SFDVKD. The CDR3 spans 20 residues. The chain's CDR3 is CVTSVLRDREELDTGNTTYF. The CDR3 DNA sequence: TGTGTCACCAGTGTCCTCCGGGACAGGGAAGAATTGGATACTGGAAACACCACATATTTT.

The CDR3 nucleotides are TGTGCCAGCAGCTTAGAGGCGGGGATATCCTACAATGAGCAGTTCTTC. It specifies CASSLEAGISYNEQFF. The chain has TRBV7-6 and TRBJ2-1; D is perhaps TRBD2 (6 bases). The germline V and J ends were trimmed by 1 base and 1 base, with 11 bases remaining between them. This CDR3 has 16 amino acids. Per germline, CDR1 SGHVS and CDR2 FNYEAQ.

In its sample, this clonotype is medium-sized. For the CDR3, the DNA is TGCGCCAGCAGCTTGCGAGGGCTATCGAATGAGCAGTTCTTC. Its protein product is CASSLRGLSNEQFF. The rearrangement joins TRBV5-1 to TRBJ2-1, with TRBD2 as a possible D gene (5 bases). Germline lookup yields CDR1 SGHRS and CDR2 YFSETQ. CDR3 size: 14 residues. V lost 1 base and J 7 bases, leaving 12 bases between the germline ends.

This clonotype was seen many times. The chain uses TRBV19 and TRBJ1-5; 11 nucleotides match TRBD1. The ends lost 6 bases at V and 6 bases at J; junction bases unmatched: 16. There are 18 residues in the CDR3. CDR1 and CDR2 from the germline V gene are LNHDA and SQIVND (reference sequence). As DNA, the CDR3 is TGTGCCAGTAGCTTCAGACGGGGTGGGACAGGGGGAGGTCAGCCCCAGCATTTT. It encodes CASSFRRGGTGGGQPQHF.

On this clonotype: A read error may account for a junction end that differs from germline. The chain links TRBV2 to TRBJ2-1; the D call may be TRBD1 or TRBD2 (5 bases each). CDR1 SNHLY and CDR2 FYNNEI come from the germline V gene. The CDR3 loop spans 15 amino acids. This CDR3 is CTSSSDTRGVNEQFF. The CDR3 DNA reads as TGTACCAGCAGTTCGGACACCCGGGGCGTGAATGAGCAGTTCTTC.

This clonotype was recorded at least ten times. This chain connects TRBV29-1 to TRBJ2-5; D gene uncertain. With 5 bases removed from V and 1 base from J, the gap between germline ends came to 17 bases. CDR3 length: 15 residues. Germline assignment: CDR1 SQVTM and CDR2 ANQGSEA. CDR3 sequence (DNA): TGCAGCGTTAAAATCGGTAGGCCGATCCAAGAGACCCAGTACTTC. Translating gives CSVKIGRPIQETQYF.

The sample holds a few counts of this clonotype. This chain joins TRBV6-1 and TRBJ1-3, with D unresolved. The CDR3 consists of 13 residues. V was clipped by 4 bases and J by 2 bases, with 6 bases between them. CDR1 is MNHNS, CDR2 SASEGT, per germline. The CDR3 DNA is TGTGCCAGCAGTGGGTCAGCTGGAAACACCATATATTTT. As protein: CASSGSAGNTIYF.

V usage is TRBV5-1 and J usage is TRBJ1-2; D gene uncertain. Trimming took 4 bases from V and 6 from J, leaving 16 bases between them. This CDR3 contains 14 residues. From germline, CDR1 is SGHRS and CDR2 YFSETQ. This CDR3 reads CASSLRLAWDGYTF. Written as DNA, the CDR3 is TGCGCCAGCAGCCTGAGACTAGCGTGGGATGGCTACACCTTC.

This clonotype was seen at least ten times. The chain combines TRBV4-1 with TRBJ1-6, with 7 positions matching TRBD1. This CDR3 has 18 residues. V shed 2 bases, J shed 0 bases, and the junction held 7 bases outside the gene matches. Germline CDR1 and CDR2: MGHRA and YSYEKL. Here the CDR3 DNA reads TGCGCCAGCAGCCAATCGACAGGGACCAGCTCCTATAATTCACCCCTCCACTTT. The encoded protein is CASSQSTGTSSYNSPLHF.

This chain links TRBV20-1 with TRBJ2-7, with no clear D. The germline V and J ends were trimmed by 3 bases and 3 bases, with 12 bases remaining between them. CDR1 is DFQATT and CDR2 is SNEGSKA in the germline V gene (reference sequence). The CDR3 extends over 13 amino acids. The CDR3 bases are TGCAGTGCTAGGCGGACGGGCGTCTACGAGCAGTACTTC. Amino acids: CSARRTGVYEQYF.

The chain joins TRBV4-2 to TRBJ1-5, with D unclear. V was pared by 0 bases and J by 0 bases, with 18 bases between. The germline V gene encodes CDR1 LGHNA and CDR2 YNFKEQ. The length of the CDR3 is 19 residues. The CDR3 spells CASSQEVSGGGYSNQPQHF. In nucleotides, the CDR3 is TGTGCCAGCAGCCAAGAGGTTTCAGGAGGAGGCTATAGCAATCAGCCCCAGCATTTT.